The rows below give T cell receptor beta chains drawn from one sample of a study of cytomegalovirus exposure and HLA in healthy donors. TCRdb keeps only in-frame clones here, not all; method: immunoSEQ multiplex PCR. The sample lists 180,000 or so clones, around 80% occurring once. Sequenced sample: PBMCs. Receptors were obtained from a woman in her thirties or forties in good health and CMV-seropositive. The CDR3 runs from the conserved cysteine through the conserved F or W. Fields, in order: V gene, J gene, CDR3 protein.

TRBV4-3,TRBJ1-4,CASSQDRLGGGEKLFF
TRBV7-2,TRBJ2-7,CASSGQTLGEQYF
TRBV19,TRBJ2-7,CASSMREMTYEQYF
TRBV29-1,TRBJ2-3,CSVERGSTDTQYF
TRBV28,TRBJ1-2,CASSFLDRVYGYTF
TRBV11-3,TRBJ2-1,CASSFSQRGYNEQFF
TRBV6-1,TRBJ1-1,CASSVDRRMNTEAFF
TRBV7-9,TRBJ2-1,CASSPTGDSYNEQFF
TRBV19,TRBJ2-5,CASSTLGLPISEETQYF
TRBV28,TRBJ2-5,CASIGLEFPRRETQYF
TRBV27,TRBJ1-5,CASSSLTGTTPRAGNQPQHF
TRBV7-3,TRBJ2-2,CASSAGLAGVTGELFF
TRBV19,TRBJ1-5,CASSISTGHSNQPQHF
TRBV10-2,TRBJ2-3,CASSERTGRDTDTQYF
TRBV11-2,TRBJ2-7,CASSLSGNSYEQYF
TRBV7-9,TRBJ2-7,CASSLVGGADEQYF
TRBV27,TRBJ1-4,CASRPRTENEKLFF
TRBV29-1,TRBJ1-2,CSVGQGSNYGYTF
TRBV7-8,TRBJ2-2,CASSLGASGYHTGELFF
TRBV5-5,TRBJ2-2,CASSPLGTSPTGELFF
TRBV5-8,TRBJ2-1,CASRPLAGTYNEQFF
TRBV7-3,TRBJ2-1,CASSITSGSYNEQFF
TRBV7-2,TRBJ2-5,CASSQRTGPGETQYF
TRBV30,TRBJ1-1,CAWSPTGNTEAFF
TRBV7-2,TRBJ1-1,CASSEQGADGTEAFF
TRBV28,TRBJ2-3,CASMKGETDTQYF
TRBV28,TRBJ2-3,CASSTSGLSTDTQYF
TRBV7-2,TRBJ1-5,CASSPGQGSQPQHF
TRBV7-9,TRBJ2-5,CASSPLSETQYF
TRBV6-1,TRBJ2-7,CATYPGYYEQYF
TRBV28,TRBJ2-3,CASSSGQGTDTQYF
TRBV2,TRBJ2-7,CASRGLARFYEQYF
TRBV28,TRBJ1-1,CASSGAVNTEAFF
TRBV28,TRBJ1-2,CASSPTGFANYGYTF
TRBV4-3,TRBJ2-2,CASSQEALAATGSGTGELFF
TRBV11-3,TRBJ2-7,CASSVESPLGQGHDEQYF
TRBV7-9,TRBJ2-7,CASSRQAYEQYF
TRBV10-3,TRBJ1-2,CAIRSGAPNYGYTF
TRBV7-9,TRBJ2-2,CALGQGRTGELFF
TRBV6-5,TRBJ2-3,CASSSGTSSDTQYF
TRBV19,TRBJ1-1,CASSVTGTGEAFF
TRBV9,TRBJ2-2,CASSVSSLRRDTASSGELFF
TRBV2,TRBJ2-2,CASKGGANTGELFF